This is a list of T cell receptor beta chains from one sample in a study of T-cell memory formation after mild COVID-19. TCRdb re-called the 5' RACE reads with MiXCR, one entry per CDR3 protein. The table lists under 200,000 distinct CDR3 sequences, roughly 28% of them singletons. Sequenced sample: PBMCs or a T cell subset sorted from them (not recorded which). The receptors shown here come from an adult woman who had mild COVID-19 (a few samples of this study predate the infection). Cell type and time point are not known. The conserved cysteine and the conserved F or W are not part of the CDR3 here. The order of the fields is J gene, V gene, D gene, CDR3 protein. A D gene is named only where the DNA matches it firmly.

J: TRBJ2-1; V: TRBV2; D: .; CDR3: ASSDVASNEQF
J: TRBJ2-1; V: TRBV6-5; D: .; CDR3: ASSTFWSSYNEQF
J: TRBJ2-2; V: TRBV3-1; D: .; CDR3: ASSQVGAAGELF
J: TRBJ2-1; V: TRBV14; D: TRBD1; CDR3: ASRLGTGGRHEQF
J: TRBJ2-1; V: TRBV20-1; D: TRBD2; CDR3: SAPPSGTSVNNEQF
J: TRBJ2-3; V: TRBV12-3/TRBV12-4; D: TRBD1; CDR3: ASRGRQGPTDTQY
J: TRBJ2-7; V: TRBV7-9; D: .; CDR3: ASSHGQFYEQY
J: TRBJ2-3; V: TRBV7-6; D: TRBD1; CDR3: ASSLWTGGVTDTQY
J: TRBJ1-6; V: TRBV11-2; D: .; CDR3: ASSLARDLRSPLH
J: TRBJ1-3; V: TRBV6-5; D: .; CDR3: ASTGSGNTIY
J: TRBJ2-1; V: TRBV2; D: TRBD1; CDR3: ASLGQEYNEQF
J: TRBJ2-1; V: TRBV3-1; D: .; CDR3: ASSHSGQGGHEQF
J: TRBJ1-2; V: TRBV7-9; D: .; CDR3: ASSFDGAGYT
J: TRBJ1-5; V: TRBV20-1; D: .; CDR3: SATKPQATHNQPQH
J: TRBJ1-3; V: TRBV5-6; D: TRBD1; CDR3: ASSFKDRQNSGNTIY
J: TRBJ2-1; V: TRBV7-3; D: .; CDR3: ASSLRGGNEQF
J: TRBJ2-1; V: TRBV12-3/TRBV12-4; D: .; CDR3: ASSLDGEHYNEQF
J: TRBJ2-1; V: TRBV7-2; D: TRBD2; CDR3: ASRLAGGSSYNEQF
J: TRBJ2-1; V: TRBV6-6; D: .; CDR3: ASSYTGNEQF
J: TRBJ1-2; V: TRBV6-5; D: .; CDR3: ASSYQPGLTYGYT
J: TRBJ1-4; V: TRBV4-3; D: .; CDR3: ASSLMVGRVEEKLF
J: TRBJ1-2; V: TRBV24-1; D: .; CDR3: ATSDPAGANYGYT
J: TRBJ2-1; V: TRBV6-5; D: .; CDR3: ASTQGGGYNEQF
J: TRBJ2-7; V: TRBV11-2; D: .; CDR3: ASSLAVRVDGYEQY
J: TRBJ2-1; V: TRBV14; D: TRBD2; CDR3: ATSSSGEPYNEQF
J: TRBJ2-7; V: TRBV7-9; D: .; CDR3: ASSPDAYEQY
J: TRBJ2-1; V: TRBV7-7; D: .; CDR3: ASSLLEGVYNEQF
J: TRBJ2-3; V: TRBV6-6; D: .; CDR3: ASSLHDPTDTQY
J: TRBJ2-3; V: TRBV20-1; D: TRBD2; CDR3: SIARGGAGDTQY
J: TRBJ2-7; V: TRBV11-3; D: TRBD2; CDR3: ASSVSGLASEQY
J: TRBJ2-3; V: TRBV12-3/TRBV12-4; D: .; CDR3: ASSLIRLVGTDTQY
J: TRBJ2-7; V: TRBV18; D: .; CDR3: ASSTTLLPYEQY
J: TRBJ2-1; V: TRBV7-2; D: TRBD2; CDR3: ASSLGGGGRTYSSSYNEQF
J: TRBJ2-7; V: TRBV7-8; D: .; CDR3: ASSPEGQRERGEQY
J: TRBJ1-6; V: TRBV5-6; D: .; CDR3: ASSTPVGSSPLH
J: TRBJ1-1; V: TRBV10-3; D: .; CDR3: AISELEANTEAF
J: TRBJ1-6; V: TRBV18; D: .; CDR3: ASSPVGSSGSYNSPLH
J: TRBJ2-5; V: TRBV20-1; D: .; CDR3: SARDLKTQY
J: TRBJ2-1; V: TRBV5-1; D: .; CDR3: ASSLGLSTRPPEQF
J: TRBJ2-7; V: TRBV4-2; D: TRBD2; CDR3: ASSQGLAGVYEQY
J: TRBJ1-5; V: TRBV20-1; D: .; CDR3: SAVTGLGQPQH
J: TRBJ2-7; V: TRBV30; D: .; CDR3: AWSVRDKTHYEQY
J: TRBJ2-7; V: TRBV30; D: .; CDR3: AWIVCEQY
J: TRBJ2-7; V: TRBV20-1; D: .; CDR3: SASGVTYEQY
J: TRBJ1-1; V: TRBV20-1; D: .; CDR3: SATRGTANTEAF
J: TRBJ2-7; V: TRBV18; D: TRBD1; CDR3: ASSPRIDRAGEQY
J: TRBJ2-4; V: TRBV6-4; D: .; CDR3: ASSDVSPSGAKNIQY
J: TRBJ2-1; V: TRBV20-1; D: .; CDR3: SSKPTSGEQF
J: TRBJ1-5; V: TRBV15; D: .; CDR3: ATGGQGEGNQPQH
J: TRBJ2-5; V: TRBV12-3/TRBV12-4; D: .; CDR3: ASGLMETQY
J: TRBJ2-3; V: TRBV25-1; D: .; CDR3: ASSDKWYRAEASTDTQY
J: TRBJ2-3; V: TRBV5-1; D: .; CDR3: ASRNLDTQY
J: TRBJ2-1; V: TRBV14; D: .; CDR3: ASSQARGNNEQF
J: TRBJ2-1; V: TRBV24-1; D: .; CDR3: ATVSRSRIPYNEQF